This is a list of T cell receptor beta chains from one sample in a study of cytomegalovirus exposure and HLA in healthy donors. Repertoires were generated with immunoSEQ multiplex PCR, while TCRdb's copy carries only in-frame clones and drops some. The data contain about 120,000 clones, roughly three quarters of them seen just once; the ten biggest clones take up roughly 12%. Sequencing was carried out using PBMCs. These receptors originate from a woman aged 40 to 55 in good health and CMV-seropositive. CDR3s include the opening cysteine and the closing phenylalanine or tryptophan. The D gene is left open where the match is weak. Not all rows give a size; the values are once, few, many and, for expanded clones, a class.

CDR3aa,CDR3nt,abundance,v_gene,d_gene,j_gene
CASSSQGFPYGYTF,TGTGCCAGCAGTTCCCAGGGCTTTCCTTATGGCTACACCTTC,-,TRBV11-2,-,TRBJ1-2
CASGLGGQGEAFF,TGTGCTAGTGGTTTGGGAGGACAGGGTGAAGCTTTCTTT,-,TRBV12-5,TRBD1,TRBJ1-1
CSVEGFGGAYGYTF,TGCAGCGTTGAAGGGTTTGGGGGGGCCTATGGCTACACCTTC,-,TRBV29-1,-,TRBJ1-2
CASSPGGGAGEAFF,TGTGCCAGCAGCCCCGGCGGGGGCGCGGGGGAAGCTTTCTTT,-,TRBV11-2,-,TRBJ1-1
CASSHRRANSNQPQHF,TGTGCCAGCAGCCATCGCAGGGCGAATAGCAATCAGCCCCAGCATTTT,-,TRBV7-8,-,TRBJ1-5
CSVRRGTGELFF,TGCAGCGTCCGGAGGGGCACCGGGGAGCTGTTTTTT,few,TRBV29-1,-,TRBJ2-2
CASSSYGGAGVTDTQYF,TGTGCCAGCAGCTCATATGGGGGAGCGGGGGTAACAGATACGCAGTATTTT,few,TRBV7-9,TRBD2,TRBJ2-3
CASRGQGHTEAFF,TGTGCCAGCCGGGGACAGGGACACACTGAAGCTTTCTTT,few,TRBV19,TRBD1,TRBJ1-1
CSGGQGNTEAFF,TGCAGCGGGGGGCAGGGAAACACTGAAGCTTTCTTT,-,TRBV29-1,-,TRBJ1-1
CASSLGGGTGANTGELFF,TGTGCCAGCAGCTTGGGAGGGGGGACAGGGGCGAACACCGGGGAGCTGTTTTTT,-,TRBV5-4,TRBD1,TRBJ2-2
CASSYTGDSSYEQYF,TGTGCCAGCAGCTATACAGGGGATAGCTCCTACGAGCAGTACTTC,-,TRBV7-6,TRBD1,TRBJ2-7
CASSVGLSSYNEQFF,TGTGCCAGCAGCGTGGGACTGAGCTCCTACAATGAGCAGTTCTTC,-,TRBV9,-,TRBJ2-1
CASSRQGSYEQYF,TGTGCCAGCAGTAGACAGGGCTCCTACGAGCAGTACTTC,few,TRBV6-5,TRBD1,TRBJ2-7
CASSANRQGRAAFF,TGCGCCAGCAGCGCGAACCGACAGGGTAGAGCAGCTTTCTTT,few,TRBV5-1,TRBD1,TRBJ1-1
CASSGQGETYEQYF,TGTGCCAGCAGTGGGCAGGGGGAAACCTACGAGCAGTACTTC,-,TRBV2,TRBD1,TRBJ2-7
CATEEGMSYEQYF,TGTGCCACCGAGGAGGGGATGTCCTACGAGCAGTACTTC,-,TRBV2,-,TRBJ2-7
CASSLTPRTGTGTEAFF,TGTGCCAGCAGCTTAACCCCCAGGACAGGTACGGGAACTGAAGCTTTCTTT,-,TRBV7-3,TRBD1,TRBJ1-1
CASRTGPDYEQYF,TGTGCCAGCAGAACAGGGCCGGACTACGAGCAGTACTTC,-,TRBV6-1,-,TRBJ2-7
CASSWGQVGQPQHF,TGTGCCAGCAGTTGGGGACAGGTTGGTCAGCCCCAGCATTTT,-,TRBV27,TRBD1,TRBJ1-5
CASSICGTNTGELFF,TGTGCCAGCAGCATCTGCGGAACGAACACCGGGGAGCTGTTTTTT,-,TRBV21-1,-,TRBJ2-2
CASSQARTSLNTGELFF,TGCGCCAGCAGCCAAGCCCGGACTAGCCTTAACACCGGGGAGCTGTTTTTT,once,TRBV4-1,TRBD2,TRBJ2-2
CASSVDSLSSYNSPLHF,TGTGCCAGTAGTGTGGACAGTCTTAGCTCCTATAATTCACCCCTCCACTTT,-,TRBV19,-,TRBJ1-6
CASYNYGYTF,TGTGCCAGTTATAACTATGGCTACACCTTC,-,TRBV6-1,-,TRBJ1-2
CAWSGDRVQPQHF,TGTGCCTGGAGTGGGGACAGGGTTCAGCCCCAGCATTTT,-,TRBV30,TRBD1,TRBJ1-5
CASILDRSHQPQHF,TGTGCCAGCATACTAGACAGGTCCCATCAGCCCCAGCATTTT,-,TRBV2,-,TRBJ1-5
CAISRQVVGFTGELFF,TGTGCCATCAGTCGACAGGTCGTGGGGTTCACCGGGGAGCTGTTTTTT,-,TRBV10-3,-,TRBJ2-2
CASSLAGAGGRDTQYF,TGCGCCAGCAGCTTGGCCGGGGCAGGGGGTCGGGATACGCAGTATTTT,few,TRBV5-1,TRBD1,TRBJ2-3
CASSRSDQPQHF,TGCGCCAGCAGCCGAAGCGATCAGCCCCAGCATTTT,-,TRBV5-1,-,TRBJ1-5
CASSSRDTGRAFF,TGTGCCAGCAGTTCCCGGGACACGGGGAGAGCTTTCTTT,once,TRBV27,-,TRBJ1-1
CASSLGGMNTEAFF,TGTGCCAGCAGCTTAGGGGGCATGAACACTGAAGCTTTCTTT,-,TRBV7-9,-,TRBJ1-1
CASSPTGGNTEAFF,TGTGCCAGCTCACCGACAGGGGGTAACACTGAAGCTTTCTTT,-,TRBV18,TRBD1,TRBJ1-1
CASQFSGANVLTF,TGTGCCAGCCAGTTCTCTGGGGCCAACGTCCTGACTTTC,few,TRBV2,-,TRBJ2-6
CASSLVSGFSGNTIYF,TGTGCCAGCAGCTTAGTAAGCGGGTTCTCTGGAAACACCATATATTTT,-,TRBV7-6,-,TRBJ1-3
CASSFLGVAYEQYF,TGTGCCAGCAGCTTCTTAGGGGTTGCCTACGAGCAGTACTTC,-,TRBV5-6,-,TRBJ2-7
CASSSLAYEQYF,TGTGCCAGCAGTTCACTAGCCTACGAGCAGTACTTC,-,TRBV6-5,-,TRBJ2-7
CASSSQGVGAYEQYF,TGTGCCAGCAGCTCTCAGGGGGTAGGCGCCTACGAGCAGTACTTC,-,TRBV28,TRBD1,TRBJ2-7
CAISAQVNYGYTF,TGTGCCATCAGCGCACAGGTGAACTATGGCTACACCTTC,few,TRBV10-3,-,TRBJ1-2
CASSLSDRGREAFF,TGTGCCAGCAGCTTATCCGACAGGGGAAGGGAGGCTTTCTTT,-,TRBV7-9,TRBD1,TRBJ1-1
CAISVSGTGLYNEQFF,TGTGCCATCAGCGTATCCGGGACAGGGCTATACAATGAGCAGTTCTTC,-,TRBV10-3,TRBD1,TRBJ2-1
CASTRSRDTQYF,TGTGCCAGCACCAGATCCAGGGATACGCAGTATTTT,-,TRBV2,-,TRBJ2-3
CASSPNRGFGYTF,TGTGCCAGCAGCCCAAACCGGGGATTCGGCTACACCTTC,-,TRBV6-1,-,TRBJ1-2
CASRGQGSYNEQFF,TGCGCCAGCAGAGGACAGGGCTCCTACAATGAGCAGTTCTTC,-,TRBV5-1,TRBD1,TRBJ2-1
CASSLQVNTEAFF,TGTGCCAGCAGTTTACAGGTGAACACTGAAGCTTTCTTT,-,TRBV27,-,TRBJ1-1
CASSSGTSIQNYNEQFF,TGTGCCAGCAGCTCCGGGACTAGCATCCAGAACTACAATGAGCAGTTCTTC,-,TRBV7-6,TRBD2,TRBJ2-1
CASRNEGVSYEQYF,TGTGCCAGCAGAAACGAGGGAGTATCCTACGAGCAGTACTTC,-,TRBV6-1,-,TRBJ2-7
CATGKGVYEQYF,TGTGCCACCGGTAAGGGGGTCTACGAGCAGTACTTC,-,TRBV27,-,TRBJ2-7
CASSHQQGEQFF,TGTGCCAGCAGCCACCAACAGGGTGAGCAGTTCTTC,-,TRBV7-3,-,TRBJ2-1
CATGQGTETQYF,TGTGCCACTGGACAGGGGACGGAGACCCAGTACTTC,-,TRBV19,TRBD1,TRBJ2-5
CASMGAANTGELFF,TGTGCCTCCATGGGAGCCGCGAACACCGGGGAGCTGTTTTTT,once,TRBV30,-,TRBJ2-2
CASRGSAGVMAIYTF,TGTGCCAGCAGGGGGTCGGCGGGAGTTATGGCTATCTACACCTTC,once,TRBV25-1,-,TRBJ1-2
CASRGGHNTGELFF,TGTGCCAGCAGGGGTGGGCACAACACCGGGGAGCTGTTTTTT,-,TRBV9,-,TRBJ2-2
CASSLAARPGRDFF,TGTGCCAGCAGCTTGGCCGCCAGGCCAGGGCGGGACTTCTTC,-,TRBV5-4,-,TRBJ1-2
CASSAGTGNNQPQHF,TGTGCCAGCAGCGCCGGGACAGGGAACAATCAGCCCCAGCATTTT,-,TRBV7-8,TRBD1,TRBJ1-5
CASSDSPGTEAFF,TGTGCCAGCAGTGACTCCCCAGGGACTGAAGCTTTCTTT,-,TRBV6-4,-,TRBJ1-1
CASTLRRGMNTEAFF,TGTGCCAGCACATTGCGGCGGGGTATGAACACTGAAGCTTTCTTT,few,TRBV6-1,-,TRBJ1-1
CASSLAGRQYGYTF,TGTGCCAGCAGCTTAGCAGGCAGGCAATATGGCTACACCTTC,-,TRBV7-9,-,TRBJ1-2
CASTSVDEQFF,TGTGCCAGCACCTCCGTCGATGAGCAGTTCTTC,-,TRBV7-9,-,TRBJ2-1
CASKSAQGGQPQHF,TGTGCCAGTAAATCAGCGCAGGGCGGCCAGCCCCAGCATTTT,once,TRBV19,-,TRBJ1-5
CASSPRLASDTQYF,TGTGCCAGCTCTCCACGACTAGCGTCGGATACGCAGTATTTT,-,TRBV18,TRBD2,TRBJ2-3